The present entry profiles one TCR beta chain with its context. The antigen remains unidentified. This specimen belongs to a study of cytomegalovirus exposure and HLA in healthy donors. Study results and caveats: Later work found most CMV-associated TCR beta chains apparently HLA-restricted. The classifier reportedly diagnosed cytomegalovirus status with high sensitivity and specificity. Among TCR sequences, most were rare, though some public TCRs appeared in many donors. As a later analysis showed, several of the most significant clusters appeared to be linked to common viral pathogens.

The PCR had 60 Vbeta and 13 Jbeta primers. Using immunoSEQ multiplex PCR, the repertoire was profiled, and TCRdb retains in-frame clones only, with some absent. The sample records 65,000 to 85,000 clones, 78% being singletons. The V end lost 6 bases, the J end lost 3 bases, and 18 bases lay between the germline ends. The CDR3 covers 15 residues. Germline V CDR1 and CDR2: MNHNS, SASEGT. The sequence was obtained from a middle-aged woman in good health and CMV-seropositive. The chain carries TRBV6-1 and TRBJ2-7; D may be TRBD1 (8 bases). The specimen was PBMCs. The CDR3 DNA reads TGTGCCAGCAGCCTGGAGGACAGGGACTACTACGAGCAGTACTTC. As protein: CASSLEDRDYYEQYF.